This TCR beta chain was recovered during a study of Ad26.COV2.S vaccination and SARS-CoV-2 variants. Broader study findings: Vaccine and placebo recipients had similar non-spike TCR breadth.

Trimming pared 0 bases from V and 1 base from J, leaving 13 bases between. The germline V gene has CDR1 MGHRA and CDR2 YSYEKL. This CDR3 region has 16 residues. To note about this clone: Its antigen is still unknown.

Assay: immunoSEQ multiplex PCR; the TCRdb copy retains only in-frame clones and omits some. The table has under 150,000 clones, 86% seen once; the top ten hold 4% to 6%. The source is a human donor who had recovered from COVID-19. The sample in question was peripheral blood, obtained after recovery from COVID-19. The chain joins TRBV4-1 to TRBJ2-7; the D gene is possibly TRBD2 (8 bases). The CDR3 protein is CASSQEGGGGSYEQYF. In DNA form, the CDR3 reads TGCGCCAGCAGCCAAGAAGGGGGCGGGGGGTCCTACGAGCAGTACTTC.